This TCR beta chain was identified during a study of blood T cell repertoires in COVID-19. Study background: The United States, Italy and Spain supplied acute and convalescent COVID-19 samples.

Individuals drawn from approximately 26 US areas were roughly 18 to 89 years old. Clinical history as reported by participants underpinned cohort assignment. Profiling relied on immunoSEQ multiplex PCR, and the TCRdb table lists in-frame clones only, not all of them. The data hold 350,000 to 400,000 clones, with approximately 87% observed a single time. Germline trimming cut 3 bases from V and 0 bases from J; bases unmatched to any gene: 3. CDR1 and CDR2 from the germline V gene are SGHVS and FNYEAQ. This CDR3 is built from 16 residues. The sequenced material came from PBMCs or T cells enriched from blood (not recorded which). This chain links TRBV7-6 with TRBJ1-4, with 8 bases lining up with TRBD1. The TCR was taken from a man aged 40-49 years in a cohort exposed to, infected with or recovered from COVID-19 (not recorded which). This CDR3 is CASSLDRAATNEKLFF. The CDR3 nucleotides are TGTGCCAGCAGCTTGGACAGGGCCGCAACTAATGAAAAACTGTTTTTT.